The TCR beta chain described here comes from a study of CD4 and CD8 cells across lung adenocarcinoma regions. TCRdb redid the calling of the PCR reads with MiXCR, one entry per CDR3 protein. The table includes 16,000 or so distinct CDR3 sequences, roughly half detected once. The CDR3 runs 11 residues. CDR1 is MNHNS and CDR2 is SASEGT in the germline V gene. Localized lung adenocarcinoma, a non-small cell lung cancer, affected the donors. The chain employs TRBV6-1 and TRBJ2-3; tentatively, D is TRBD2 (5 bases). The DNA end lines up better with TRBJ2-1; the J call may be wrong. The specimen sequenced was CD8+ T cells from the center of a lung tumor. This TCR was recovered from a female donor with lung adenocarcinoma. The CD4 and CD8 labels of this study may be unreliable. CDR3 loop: CASSRVNEQFF. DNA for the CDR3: TGTGCCAGCTCGAGGGTAAATGAGCAGTTCTTC.